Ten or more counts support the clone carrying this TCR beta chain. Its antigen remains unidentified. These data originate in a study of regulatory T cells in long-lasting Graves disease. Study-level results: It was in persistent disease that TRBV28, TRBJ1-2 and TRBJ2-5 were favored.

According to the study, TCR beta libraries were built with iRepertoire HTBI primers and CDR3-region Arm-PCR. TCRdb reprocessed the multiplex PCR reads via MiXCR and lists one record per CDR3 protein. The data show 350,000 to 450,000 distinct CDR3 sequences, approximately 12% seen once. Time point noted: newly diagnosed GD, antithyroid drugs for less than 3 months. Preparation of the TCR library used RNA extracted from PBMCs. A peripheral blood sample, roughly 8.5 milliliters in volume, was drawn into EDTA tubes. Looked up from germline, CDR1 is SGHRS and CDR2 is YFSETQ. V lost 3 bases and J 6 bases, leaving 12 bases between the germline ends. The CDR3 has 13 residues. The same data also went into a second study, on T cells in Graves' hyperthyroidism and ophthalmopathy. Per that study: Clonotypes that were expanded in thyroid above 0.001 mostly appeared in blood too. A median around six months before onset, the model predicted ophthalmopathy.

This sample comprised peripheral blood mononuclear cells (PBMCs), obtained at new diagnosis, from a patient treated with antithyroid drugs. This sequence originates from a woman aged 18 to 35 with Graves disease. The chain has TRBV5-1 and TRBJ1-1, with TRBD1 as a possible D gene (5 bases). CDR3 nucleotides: TGCGCCAGCAGCTCGCGGACGGGGGCTGAAGCTTTCTTT. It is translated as CASSSRTGAEAFF.